Listed here are 20 T cell receptor beta chains from one sample, sequenced in a study of OX40 agonist ivuxolimab in advanced cancers. Generated by immunoSEQ multiplex PCR, the TCRdb table keeps only in-frame clones and is missing some. The sample has roughly 110,000 clones, just over 90% seen once; the top ten hold around 0.47%. The input for sequencing was CD4+ or CD8+ T cells sorted from blood, taken in a trial of the OX40 agonist ivuxolimab. The receptor set was obtained from an adult with an advanced solid tumor such as melanoma, head and neck, liver or kidney cancer.

The V and J genes are TRBV7-8 and TRBJ2-7; tentative D call: TRBD1 (6 bases). The V gene's germline CDR1 is SGHVS and CDR2 FQNEAQ. CDR3 length: 15 residues. The V end was cut by 1 base, the J end by 0 bases, with 10 bases between. The chain's CDR3 is CASSLGVQGSYEQYF. In nucleotides, the CDR3 is TGTGCCAGCAGCTTAGGGGTACAGGGCTCCTACGAGCAGTACTTC. The full variable domain, rest sourced from reference TRBV7-8 and TRBJ2-7, is GAGVSQSPRYKVAKRGQDVALRCDPISGHVSLFWYQQALGQGPEFLTYFQNEAQLDKSGLPSDRFFAERPEGSVSTLKIQRTQQEDSAVYLCASSLGVQGSYEQYFGPGTRLTVT.

The chain employs TRBV27 and TRBJ1-2, with no clear D. The CDR3 has 15 residues. Trimming pared 6 bases from V and 4 bases from J, leaving 18 bases between. Germline CDR1 and CDR2: MNHEY and SMNVEV (reference sequence). CDR3: CASSLRTPQSYGYTF. The CDR3 bases are TGTGCCAGCAGCCTCCGCACCCCACAGAGCTATGGCTACACCTTC.

The chain carries TRBV4-3 and TRBJ2-3; maybe TRBD2 (6 bases). Trimming took 0 bases from V and 4 from J, leaving 11 bases between them. The CDR3 loop spans 15 amino acids. Germline V gene data show CDR1 as LGHNA and CDR2 as YSLEER. CDR3 DNA sequence: TGCGCCAGCAGCCAAGATACACTAGCAGCAGATACGCAGTATTTT. Translating gives CASSQDTLAADTQYF.

The CDR3 reads CASSLGGTGYDQPQHF. The CDR3 coding sequence is TGTGCCAGCAGCTTAGGTGGGACAGGGTATGATCAGCCCCAGCATTTT. The chain combines TRBV7-2 with TRBJ1-5; 9 positions agree with TRBD1. This CDR3 is built from 16 residues. The trim removed 1 base at V and 5 bases at J, leaving 6 bases unmatched. In germline, CDR1 is SGHTA, CDR2 FQGNSA.

The chain recombines TRBV4-2 with TRBJ2-2; 8 bases map to TRBD2. The V gene end was trimmed by 2 bases and the J gene end by 3 bases; junction bases not matched to a gene: 8. In germline, CDR1 is LGHNA, CDR2 YNFKEQ. CDR3 size: 17 residues. This chain's CDR3 is CASSQFSGTSHTGELFF. CDR3 sequence (DNA): TGTGCCAGCAGCCAATTCTCCGGGACTAGTCACACCGGGGAGCTGTTTTTT.

V is TRBV2 and J is TRBJ1-2, with D unclear. This CDR3 is built from 11 residues. Trimming pared 6 bases from V and 4 bases from J, leaving 6 bases between. Germline lookup yields CDR1 SNHLY and CDR2 FYNNEI. For the CDR3, the DNA is TGTGCCAGCAGCCGGTCCTATGGCTACACCTTC. This encodes CASSRSYGYTF.

The gene calls are TRBV28 and TRBJ1-4; TRBD1 might be the D (6 bases). The CDR3 runs 14 residues. Germline CDR1 reads MDHEN; CDR2 reads SYDVKM. Between the trimmed V and J ends, which lost 1 base and 8 bases, there was a span of 11 bases. The CDR3 bases are TGTGCCAGCAGTTTATCCGGCAGGGGAGAAAAACTGTTTTTT. Protein sequence: CASSLSGRGEKLFF.

This chain links TRBV19 with TRBJ1-1; no firm D call. Trimming removed 7 bases at V and 5 bases at J, with 20 bases between. Looked up from germline, CDR1 is LNHDA and CDR2 is SQIVND (reference sequence). CDR3 length: 15 residues. The CDR3 DNA follows: TGTGCCAGTACCTCAGCTGGCTTCTTGGGGACTGAAGCTTTCTTT. Translating gives CASTSAGFLGTEAFF.

The chain is built from TRBV10-3 and TRBJ1-2, with a possible D match to TRBD1 (5 bases). Deletions cut 0 bases from V and 8 bases from J, with 10 bases between. This CDR3 is built from 13 residues. Germline CDR1 reads ENHRY; CDR2 reads SYGVKD. CDR3 bases: TGTGCCATCAGTGAGTCAACAGGAAGGGGCTACACCTTC. Its translation: CAISESTGRGYTF.

The chain joins TRBV28 to TRBJ1-2; D gene ambiguous. The CDR3 sequence is 14 residues long. Deletions cut 9 bases from V and 1 base from J, with 15 bases between. Germline-derived CDR1 and CDR2 are MDHEN and SYDVKM. The CDR3 DNA reads TGTGCCAGTATGGACCCTAGCCTTAACTATGGCTACACCTTC. Protein product: CASMDPSLNYGYTF.

This chain uses TRBV9 with TRBJ2-5; D is uncertain. V was pared by 0 bases and J by 2 bases, with 2 bases between. The germline V gene has CDR1 SGDLS and CDR2 YYNGEE. The CDR3 has 12 amino acids. This chain's CDR3 is CASSVGQETQYF. CDR3 DNA: TGTGCCAGCAGCGTAGGTCAAGAGACCCAGTACTTC.

The rearrangement joins TRBV5-1 to TRBJ1-1, with 7 bases matching TRBD1. Germline V gives CDR1 SGHRS, CDR2 YFSETQ. V gave up 4 bases and J gave up 0 bases; unmatched junction bases: 3. CDR3 size: 14 residues. The DNA for the CDR3 is TGCGCCAGCAGCGCGACAGGGATGAACACTGAAGCTTTCTTT. Translation gives CASSATGMNTEAFF.

V gene TRBV6-5 combines with J gene TRBJ1-2, with 9 bases that match TRBD1. V lost 0 bases to trimming and J lost 6 bases; unmatched junction nucleotides: 2. Germline lookup yields CDR1 MNHEY and CDR2 SVGAGI. The CDR3 spans 14 residues. CDR3 sequence: CASSYSTGGDGYTF. The CDR3 DNA reads TGTGCCAGCAGTTACTCAACAGGGGGCGATGGCTACACCTTC.

The chain joins TRBV10-2 to TRBJ1-5, with TRBD1 matching 11 bases. Trimming took 6 bases from V and 4 from J; bases not matched to a gene: 8. Germline V gene data show CDR1 as WSHSY and CDR2 as SAAADI. The CDR3 extends over 16 amino acids. CDR3 bases: TGCGCCAGCAGCGTTGGGACAGGGGGGAGGAATCAGCCCCAGCATTTT. This encodes CASSVGTGGRNQPQHF.

CDR3 protein: CASKRALNTDTQYF. The CDR3, as DNA: TGTGCCAGTAAAAGGGCTTTGAACACAGATACGCAGTATTTT. V and J are TRBV19 and TRBJ2-3; D remains ambiguous. This CDR3 comprises 14 residues. V was cut by 7 bases and J by 2 bases, with 13 bases left in between. Germline CDR1 LNHDA, CDR2 SQIVND (reference sequence). Variable domain in full (rest from reference TRBV19 and TRBJ2-3): DGGITQSPKYLFRKEGQNVTLSCEQNLNHDAMYWYRQDPGQGLRLIYYSQIVNDFQKGDIAEGYSVSREKKESFPLTVTSAQKNPTAFYLCASKRALNTDTQYFGPGTRLTVL.

Concerning this clone itself: This same CDR3 is encoded by further DNA sequences in the sample. V gene TRBV5-1 combines with J gene TRBJ2-3; D gene uncertain. V was shortened by 0 bases and J by 2 bases, with 7 bases between the two germline ends. The germline V gene has CDR1 SGHRS and CDR2 YFSETQ. This CDR3 has 14 amino acids. CDR3 sequence (DNA): TGCGCCAGCAGCTTGGGATCTATCACAGATACGCAGTATTTT. Amino acid sequence: CASSLGSITDTQYF.

This clone was counted once. This chain links TRBV18 with TRBJ1-4; 7 bases align to TRBD1. CDR3 length: 14 amino acids. The germline V gene has CDR1 KGHSH and CDR2 LQKENI. After removal of 3 bases from V and 7 bases from J, the junction contained 5 bases not matched to a gene. Here the CDR3 DNA reads TGTGCCAGCTCACCTGCCAGGGGGACTGAAAAACTGTTTTTT. It translates to CASSPARGTEKLFF.

The V call is TRBV6-6, the J call TRBJ2-3, with TRBD2 as a possible D gene (7 bases). This CDR3 is 13 amino acids long. The V end lost 8 bases, the J end lost 5 bases, and 14 bases lay between the germline ends. CDR1 is MNHNY and CDR2 is SVGAGI in the germline V gene (reference sequence). The CDR3 coding sequence is TGTGCCAGCGGCGGGGGCGGAATAGATACGCAGTATTTT. Encoded protein: CASGGGGIDTQYF.

The chain combines TRBV28 with TRBJ2-1; D unclear. The CDR3 covers 12 residues. Germline CDR1 and CDR2: MDHEN and SYDVKM. The ends were cut back, 5 bases at V and 6 bases at J, with 8 bases in the middle. CDR3 coding DNA: TGTGCCAGCAGTAACGGGCTCAATGAGCAGTTCTTC. Protein: CASSNGLNEQFF.

The chain has TRBV30 and TRBJ2-5; D is uncertain. This CDR3 spans 13 amino acids. V lost 7 bases and J lost 5, with 17 bases in between. In germline, CDR1 is GTSNPN, CDR2 SVGIG (reference sequence). CDR3 in DNA: TGTGCCTTCTCGTCCCATTCTGGGGAGACCCAGTACTTC. This encodes CAFSSHSGETQYF.